This TCR beta chain was recorded in a study of beta chain features in type 1 diabetes. The CDR3 sequence is 13 residues long. Per the germline V gene, CDR1 is MGHDK and CDR2 is SYGVNS. The isolated RNA, all of it, was reverse transcribed, so expressed TCRB transcripts were what got sequenced. Using immunoSEQ multiplex PCR, the repertoire was profiled, and TCRdb retains in-frame clones only, with some absent. The sample includes approximately 380,000 clones, about 14% of them seen just once. Overall study findings and caveats: With patients and controls alike, PCR might favor shorter templates to an equal degree. Within patients, naive, central memory and Treg TCRB repertoires seemed more similar than within healthy donors. In cDNA sequencing, cells with high TCR expression could be over-represented.

This clone was detected only a few times. Its antigen is as yet unknown. The source material was naive CD4+ T cells from blood. V is TRBV25-1 and J is TRBJ2-5, with 9 nucleotides matching TRBD1. The J call may be mistaken, given a closer DNA end match to TRBJ2-7. The TCR was taken from a woman between 18 and 29 years old in good health. CDR3 DNA: TGTGCCAGCCACGGGACAGGGTATAACGAGCAGTACTTC. Encoded protein: CASHGTGYNEQYF.